The 25 T cell receptor beta chains below were found in one sample sequenced in a study of T cells in Graves' hyperthyroidism and ophthalmopathy. TCR beta CDR3 regions were amplified from RNA. HTBI primers drove first-round RT-PCR of the TCR CDR3. TCRdb reprocessed the multiplex PCR reads with MiXCR, giving one entry per CDR3 protein. This table has a few hundred thousand distinct CDR3 sequences, approximately 15% appearing once. The sequencing sample was made of blood. These receptors came from a man aged 25 to 40 with Graves' hyperthyroidism that later progressed to Graves' ophthalmopathy.

This clonotype has just a few counts. This rearrangement joins TRBV3-1 to TRBJ1-2; D is ambiguous. Trimming shortened V by 3 bases and J by 4 bases, and 18 bases separated the two germline ends. The CDR3 totals 16 residues. Germline values: CDR1 LGHDT, CDR2 YNNKEL (reference sequence). CDR3 DNA: TGTGCCAGCAGCCACCTCTCCGAGGGCGGACGCTATGGCTACACCTTC. Translation gives CASSHLSEGGRYGYTF.

This clonotype has more than one count but fewer than ten. The V call is TRBV20-1, the J call TRBJ1-4; D is perhaps TRBD1 (5 bases). Trimming shortened V by 6 bases and J by 8 bases, and 16 bases separated the two germline ends. CDR1 is DFQATT, CDR2 SNEGSKA, per germline (reference sequence). The CDR3 contains 13 residues. CDR3 in amino acids: CSAYRLLVEKLFF. The CDR3 DNA sequence: TGCAGTGCCTACAGGCTCCTAGTCGAAAAACTGTTTTTT.

This clonotype was detected ten times or more. Written as DNA, the CDR3 is TGTGCCAGCAGCCAAGTAGCGGGGGGGCTTGGCGAGCAGTACTTC. It codes for CASSQVAGGLGEQYF. The chain has TRBV4-2 and TRBJ2-7; the match to TRBD2 covers 11 bases. CDR1 is LGHNA and CDR2 is YNFKEQ in the germline V gene. Losses at the gene ends were 1 base for V and 6 bases for J; bases not matched to a gene: 5. CDR3 length equals 15 residues.

This clonotype appeared many times. This rearrangement joins TRBV2 to TRBJ1-6, with 7 bases that match TRBD1. Looked up from germline, CDR1 is SNHLY and CDR2 is FYNNEI. The length of the CDR3 is 13 residues. V dropped 6 bases and J dropped 9; count of bases not matched to a gene: 5. DNA of the CDR3: TGTGCCAGCAGAAGGGGACAGCTTTCACCCCTCCACTTT. It codes for CASRRGQLSPLHF.

The chain recombines TRBV6-1 with TRBJ2-1; D may be TRBD2 (6 bases). Germline CDR1 reads MNHNS; CDR2 reads SASEGT. The CDR3 loop spans 14 amino acids. Trimming stripped 2 bases from V and 8 bases from J, with 13 bases between. CDR3 coding DNA: TGTGCCAGCAGTGAAAGCTCAAGGGAGGATGAGCAGTTCTTC. Translating gives CASSESSREDEQFF.

The V gene is TRBV10-2, the J gene TRBJ2-3, with D perhaps TRBD1 (5 bases). The CDR3 loop spans 12 amino acids. V was clipped by 7 bases and J by 7 bases, with 12 bases between them. Germline CDR1 and CDR2: WSHSY and SAAADI. The CDR3 is CASTGGAYTQYF. CDR3 nucleotides: TGCGCCAGCACGGGTGGGGCCTATACGCAGTATTTT.

About this clonotype itself: This could be a read error, since a much larger clone is one nucleotide away. The chain couples TRBV13 to TRBJ2-1; 10 bases line up with TRBD2. The CDR3 loop spans 16 amino acids. Germline V CDR1 and CDR2: PRHDT, FYEKMQ (reference sequence). Trimming took 5 bases from V and 7 from J; bases not matched to a gene: 11. The CDR3 DNA reads as TGTGCCAGCAGCACCATGAGCGGGGGGGCGTGGAATGAGCAGTTCTTC. Protein: CASSTMSGGAWNEQFF.

This clonotype was seen more than once but under ten times. The rearrangement uses TRBV24-1 and TRBJ1-3, with D possibly matching TRBD1 (5 bases). V was trimmed by 7 bases and J by 4 bases, leaving 7 bases between them. Germline loops: CDR1 KGHDR, CDR2 SFDVKD. CDR3 size: 12 residues. CDR3: CATRGPGNTIYF. CDR3 DNA sequence: TGTGCCACCAGGGGACCCGGAAACACCATATATTTT.

This clonotype was picked up many times. This sequence joins TRBV28 and TRBJ2-7, with D possibly being TRBD1 or TRBD2 (6 bases each). Germline CDR1 is MDHEN and CDR2 is SYDVKM. V lost 1 base, J lost 3 bases, and 13 bases lay in between. CDR3 length equals 15 residues. CDR3 coding DNA: TGTGCCAGCAGTTTATTCGGGGGCCCGGGCTACGAGCAGTACTTC. Its translation is CASSLFGGPGYEQYF.

A few counts support this clonotype. V usage is TRBV6-1 and J usage is TRBJ1-5; D uncertain. Per the germline V gene, CDR1 is MNHNS and CDR2 is SASEGT. The CDR3 extends over 15 amino acids. The V end lost 2 bases, the J end lost 0 bases, and 8 bases lay between the germline ends. The CDR3 is CASSEHPYSNQPQHF. Here the CDR3 DNA reads TGTGCCAGCAGTGAACACCCTTATAGCAATCAGCCCCAGCATTTT.

The chain's CDR3 is CSAPPRETQYF. In DNA form, the CDR3 reads TGCAGTGCTCCCCCTCGGGAGACCCAGTACTTC. The chain links TRBV20-1 to TRBJ2-5; no firm D call. The CDR3 totals 11 residues. Trimming removed 5 bases from V and 5 bases from J, with 9 bases in between. Germline CDR1 and CDR2: DFQATT and SNEGSKA (reference sequence).

The CDR3 spells CASIVYTEAFF. CDR3 nucleotides: TGTGCCAGTATTGTTTACACTGAAGCTTTCTTT. The genes are TRBV19 and TRBJ1-1, with unresolved D. Germline CDR1 is LNHDA and CDR2 is SQIVND (reference sequence). V was clipped by 7 bases and J by 3 bases, with 6 bases between them. There are 11 residues in the CDR3.

This clonotype was seen ten or more times. This chain uses TRBV12-3 or TRBV12-4 with TRBJ2-3; 8 bases line up with TRBD2. This CDR3 comprises 16 residues. V was clipped by 5 bases and J by 6 bases; unmatched bases: 13. The CDR3 is CASSPGVAGPRDTQYF. For the CDR3, the DNA is TGTGCCAGCAGTCCCGGGGTAGCGGGGCCAAGGGATACGCAGTATTTT.

This clonotype has a count of ten or more. The chain uses TRBV2 and TRBJ1-5; 7 bases fit TRBD1. V lost 6 bases, J lost 11 bases, and 25 bases stayed unmatched. The length of the CDR3 is 18 residues. In germline, CDR1 is SNHLY, CDR2 FYNNEI. The CDR3 region is CASRTTRTGGGIRSAQHF. DNA for the CDR3: TGTGCCAGCAGAACTACCAGGACAGGAGGGGGGATAAGATCGGCCCAGCATTTT.

V gene TRBV30 combines with J gene TRBJ1-6; D not certain. The CDR3 totals 19 residues. From germline, CDR1 is GTSNPN and CDR2 SVGIG (reference sequence). V was cut by 2 bases and J by 1 base, with 21 bases left in between. CDR3 bases: TGTGCCTGGAGTACTCAGTACTTTGGGAAGACTTCCTATAATTCACCCCTCCACTTT. Translation gives CAWSTQYFGKTSYNSPLHF.

This clonotype was recorded a few times. The chain carries TRBV28 and TRBJ2-7; 8 bases line up with TRBD1. J lost 3 bases, V lost 10 bases, and 8 bases had no gene match. This CDR3 spans 13 amino acids. Looked up from germline, CDR1 is MDHEN and CDR2 is SYDVKM. CDR3 sequence reads: CANSGQGRYEQYF. In DNA, the CDR3 is TGTGCCAACTCAGGACAGGGACGCTACGAGCAGTACTTC. The variable domain in full, completed from reference TRBV28 and TRBJ2-7, reads DVKVTQSSRYLVKRTGEKVFLECVQDMDHENMFWYRQDPGLGLRLIYFSYDVKMKEKGDIPEGYSVSREKKERFSLILESASTNQTSMYLCANSGQGRYEQYFGPGTRLTVT.

The chain combines TRBV10-1 with TRBJ1-6, with TRBD1 matching over 7 bases. The germline V gene encodes CDR1 WNHNN and CDR2 SYGVQD (reference sequence). Trimming took 9 bases from V and 7 from J; bases not matched to a gene: 12. The CDR3 consists of 15 residues. The CDR3 nucleotides are TGCGCCAGTGCCAGGGCTGGACAGGCCAATTCACCCCTCCACTTT. Protein: CASARAGQANSPLHF.

This rearrangement joins TRBV28 to TRBJ1-2; D may be TRBD1 (5 bases). The CDR3 spans 13 residues. V was clipped by 7 bases and J by 5 bases, with 14 bases between them. Per germline, CDR1 MDHEN and CDR2 SYDVKM. Here the CDR3 reads CASTRGKEYGYTF. The CDR3 nucleotides read TGTGCCAGCACCCGGGGCAAGGAGTATGGCTACACCTTC.

This clonotype has a count of ten or more. V is TRBV12-3 or TRBV12-4 and J is TRBJ2-7; D might be TRBD2 (5 bases). This CDR3 region has 13 residues. V was trimmed by 9 bases and J by 2 bases, leaving 14 bases between them. The CDR3 DNA follows: TGTGCCAGGACTACGGGCTTAACCTACGAGCAGTACTTC. It encodes CARTTGLTYEQYF.

In this sample, this clonotype turned up many times. The chain is built from TRBV7-3 and TRBJ2-1; 8 bases line up with TRBD2. J was trimmed by 8 bases and V by 1 base; bases with no gene match: 4. Germline CDR1 reads SGHTA; CDR2 reads FQGTGA. This CDR3 spans 14 amino acids. CDR3 in amino acids: CASSLISGGDEQFF. The DNA for the CDR3 is TGTGCCAGCAGCTTAATCTCGGGGGGGGATGAGCAGTTCTTC.

CDR3 amino acids: CSALLAGGPNTGELFF. DNA of the CDR3: TGCAGTGCCCTACTAGCGGGGGGGCCGAACACCGGGGAGCTGTTTTTT. The chain joins TRBV20-1 to TRBJ2-2; TRBD2 agrees at 13 bases. The CDR3 length is 16 residues. The ends lost 6 bases at V and 0 bases at J; junction bases unmatched: 4. Looked up from germline, CDR1 is DFQATT and CDR2 is SNEGSKA (reference sequence).

The chain uses TRBV4-1 and TRBJ2-7; D is possibly TRBD1 or TRBD2 (6 bases each). This CDR3 comprises 16 residues. The V end was cut by 4 bases, the J end by 4 bases, with 20 bases between. Per germline, CDR1 MGHRA and CDR2 YSYEKL. The CDR3 bases are TGCGCCAGCAGCCCGACAGTCCCTCCGGGGGCATACGAGCAGTACTTC. This translates into CASSPTVPPGAYEQYF.

In regard to this clonotype: This may come from a read error, since a much larger clone is one base off. As DNA, the CDR3 is TGTGCCGCCAGTGAAGGGACAGATACGCAGTATTTT. Protein: CAASEGTDTQYF. V and J are TRBV24-1 and TRBJ2-3, with no clear D. This CDR3 contains 12 residues. The germline gives CDR1 KGHDR, CDR2 SFDVKD.

The genes are TRBV3-1 and TRBJ2-1; perhaps D is TRBD1 or TRBD2 (5 bases each). V gave up 4 bases and J gave up 6 bases, with 19 bases separating them. The CDR3 has 16 amino acids. Per germline, CDR1 LGHDT and CDR2 YNNKEL (reference sequence). CDR3 loop: CASSRDPGGSFNEQFF. The CDR3 region has the DNA TGTGCCAGCAGCCGGGACCCCGGAGGTTCTTTCAATGAGCAGTTCTTC.

This clonotype appeared a few times. This rearrangement joins TRBV29-1 to TRBJ2-5, with a weak D call TRBD1 (6 bases). The germline V gene encodes CDR1 SQVTM and CDR2 ANQGSEA. The V end was cut by 6 bases, the J end by 0 bases, with 11 bases between. This CDR3 is built from 13 residues. The chain's CDR3 is CSVRTANQETQYF. The CDR3 DNA reads as TGCAGCGTCCGGACAGCTAACCAAGAGACCCAGTACTTC.